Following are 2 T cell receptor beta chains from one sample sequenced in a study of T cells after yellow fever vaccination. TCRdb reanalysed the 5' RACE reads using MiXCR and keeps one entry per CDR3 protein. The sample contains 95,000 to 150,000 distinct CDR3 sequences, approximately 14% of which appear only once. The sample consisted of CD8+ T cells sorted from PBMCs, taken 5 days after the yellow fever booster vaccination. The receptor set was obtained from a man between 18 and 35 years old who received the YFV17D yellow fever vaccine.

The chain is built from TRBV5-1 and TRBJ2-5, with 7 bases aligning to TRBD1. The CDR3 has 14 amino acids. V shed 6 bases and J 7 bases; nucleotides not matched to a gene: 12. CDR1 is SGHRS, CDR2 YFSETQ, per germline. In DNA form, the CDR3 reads TGCGCCAGCACGGAGTACAGGGGAGTTGGGACCCAGTACTTC. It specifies CASTEYRGVGTQYF.

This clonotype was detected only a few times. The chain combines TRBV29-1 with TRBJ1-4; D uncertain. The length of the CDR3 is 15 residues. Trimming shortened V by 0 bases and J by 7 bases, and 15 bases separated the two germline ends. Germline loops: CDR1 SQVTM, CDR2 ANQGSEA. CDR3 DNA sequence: TGCAGCGTTGAAGATCCCGGGGAATCGAGTGAAAAACTGTTTTTT. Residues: CSVEDPGESSEKLFF.